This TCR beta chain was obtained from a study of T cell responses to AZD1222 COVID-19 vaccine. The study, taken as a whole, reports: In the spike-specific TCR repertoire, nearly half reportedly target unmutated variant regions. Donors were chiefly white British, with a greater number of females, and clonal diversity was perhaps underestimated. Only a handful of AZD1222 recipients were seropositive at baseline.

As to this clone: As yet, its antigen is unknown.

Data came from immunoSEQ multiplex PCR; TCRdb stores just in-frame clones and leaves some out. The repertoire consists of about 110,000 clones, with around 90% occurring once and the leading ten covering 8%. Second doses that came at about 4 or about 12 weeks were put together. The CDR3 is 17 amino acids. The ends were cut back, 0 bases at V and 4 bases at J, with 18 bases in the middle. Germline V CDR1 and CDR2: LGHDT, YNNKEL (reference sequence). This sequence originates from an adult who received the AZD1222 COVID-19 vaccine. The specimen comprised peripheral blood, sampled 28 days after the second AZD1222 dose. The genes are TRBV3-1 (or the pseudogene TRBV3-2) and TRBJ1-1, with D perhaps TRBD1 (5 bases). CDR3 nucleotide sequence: TGTGCCAGCAGCCAAGATTCCTACGGGGTAGGGGCCACTGAAGCTTTCTTT. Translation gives CASSQDSYGVGATEAFF.